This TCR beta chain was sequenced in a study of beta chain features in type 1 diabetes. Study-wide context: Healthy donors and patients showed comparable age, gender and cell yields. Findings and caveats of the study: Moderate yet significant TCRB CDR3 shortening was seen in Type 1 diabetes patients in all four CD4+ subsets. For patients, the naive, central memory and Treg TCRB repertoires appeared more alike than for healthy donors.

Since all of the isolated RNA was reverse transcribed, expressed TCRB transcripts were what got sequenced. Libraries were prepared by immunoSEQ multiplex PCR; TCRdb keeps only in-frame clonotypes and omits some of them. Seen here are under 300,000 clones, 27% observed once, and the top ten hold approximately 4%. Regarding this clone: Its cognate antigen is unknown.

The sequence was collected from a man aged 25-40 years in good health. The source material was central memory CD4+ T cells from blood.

This CDR3 is CASSLGGTVNSPLHF. CDR3 in DNA: TGTGCCAGCAGTTTAGGAGGAACAGTAAATTCACCCCTCCACTTT. The rearrangement joins TRBV6-5 to TRBJ1-6; D call uncertain. CDR1 and CDR2 from the germline V gene are MNHEY and SVGAGI. There are 15 residues in the CDR3. Between the trimmed V and J ends, which lost 4 bases and 7 bases, there was a span of 14 bases.